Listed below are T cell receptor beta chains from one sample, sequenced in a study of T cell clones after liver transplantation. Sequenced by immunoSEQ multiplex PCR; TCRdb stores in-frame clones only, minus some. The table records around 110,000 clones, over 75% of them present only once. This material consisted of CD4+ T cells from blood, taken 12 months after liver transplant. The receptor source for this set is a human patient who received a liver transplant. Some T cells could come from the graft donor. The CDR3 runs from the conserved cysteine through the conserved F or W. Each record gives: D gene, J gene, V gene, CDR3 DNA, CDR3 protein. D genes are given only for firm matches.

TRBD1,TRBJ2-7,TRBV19,TGTGCCAGTAGTATGCTTGGGGACAGAGACTACGAGCAGTACTTC,CASSMLGDRDYEQYF
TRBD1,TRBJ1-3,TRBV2,TGTGCCAGCCTCAGGGGGGGTGGAAACACCATATATTTT,CASLRGGGNTIYF
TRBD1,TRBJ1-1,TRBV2,TGTGCCAGCAGTCAACAGGGGCCTGCCACTGAAGCTTTCTTT,CASSQQGPATEAFF
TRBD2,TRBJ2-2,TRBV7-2,TGTGCCAGCAGCTTAGGCTCCGGGCGGGAGTTCGGGGAGCTGTTTTTT,CASSLGSGREFGELFF
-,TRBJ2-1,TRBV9,TGTGCCAGCAGCGTAGGGGTGGAAGATGAGCAGTTCTTC,CASSVGVEDEQFF
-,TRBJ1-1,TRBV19,TGTGCCAGTAGGCATACAGGGTTGGACACTGAAGCTTTCTTT,CASRHTGLDTEAFF
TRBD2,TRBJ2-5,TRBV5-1,TGCGCCAGCAGCCCGGGACTAGCCAAAGAGACCCAGTACTTC,CASSPGLAKETQYF
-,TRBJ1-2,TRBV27,TGTGCCAGCAGTTTATTAGGTATTCGGGACCATGGCTACACCTTC,CASSLLGIRDHGYTF
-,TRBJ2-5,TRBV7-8,TGTGCCAGCAGCTACGTTAGGGGCGAGACCCAGTACTTC,CASSYVRGETQYF
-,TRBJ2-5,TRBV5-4,TGTGCCAGCAGCACCGGACAGAATTGGGAGACCCAGTACTTC,CASSTGQNWETQYF
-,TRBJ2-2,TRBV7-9,TGTGCCAGCAGCTTAGCCGCTGAGTACACCGGGGAGCTGTTTTTT,CASSLAAEYTGELFF